The 2 T cell receptor beta chains presented below share a single source sample, sequenced in a study of T-cell reconstitution after alpha-beta-depleted transplantation in children. The authors prepared the TCRbeta library with unique molecular identifiers. TCRdb used MiXCR to reprocess the PCR reads, holding one entry per CDR3 protein. Of over 7,500 distinct CDR3 sequences in the sample, over 9.5% are singletons; the top ten hold about half. The material sequenced was PBMCs, mostly from graft donor cells, taken 60 days after TCRalphabeta/CD19-depleted stem cell transplant. These receptors were taken from a patient aged 2-15 years who had a stem cell transplant for inherited bone marrow failure, so the T cells may come from the graft donor.

This clonotype has ten or more counts. The rearrangement links TRBV4-2 to TRBJ2-1, with 9 nucleotides matching TRBD1. V trimming: 4 bases; J trimming: 9 bases; junction bases outside the gene matches: 10. Germline V gene lookup returns CDR1 LGHNA and CDR2 YNFKEQ. The CDR3 covers 15 residues. The DNA of the CDR3 is TGTGCCAGCAGCCGGCCCGGGACAGGGAAAGGTGAGCAGTTCTTC. Translation: CASSRPGTGKGEQFF.

There are many counts of this clonotype. The chain employs TRBV5-1 and TRBJ2-7; D is possibly TRBD2 (6 bases). The germline V gene encodes CDR1 SGHRS and CDR2 YFSETQ. This CDR3 is 15 amino acids long. The V end was cut by 1 base, the J end by 2 bases, with 13 bases between. CDR3 in DNA: TGCGCCAGCAGCTTGATTGGAGGGGCAGCCTACGAGCAGTACTTC. Encoded protein: CASSLIGGAAYEQYF.